This TCR beta chain is drawn from a study of cytomegalovirus exposure and HLA in healthy donors. Overall study results and limits: Within a later analysis, the majority of CMV-associated TCR beta chains appeared HLA-restricted. In a later analysis, V- and J-gene trimming of beta chains associated with a DCLRE1C missense variant, replicated independently. Most likely, a cluster of highly shared sequence variants arose as a sequencing artifact.

In regard to this clone: Antigen: not known.

The V gene lost 11 bases and the J gene lost 0 bases, with 16 bases spanning the gap. The germline V gene encodes CDR1 LNHDA and CDR2 SQIVND (reference sequence). This CDR3 spans 14 amino acids. Primers included in the PCR were 60 Vbeta and 13 Jbeta primers. As processed by the authors: Approximately 79 million unique TCR beta chains, roughly 11 million of them shared, were counted by a later analysis. Some clones are missing from TCRdb's copy, which holds only in-frame ones; the method was immunoSEQ multiplex PCR. That table furnishes V, J and clone size, whereas the DNA furnished D and trimming. The data show hundreds of thousands of clones, almost 80% seen once.

The clonotype originates from a male donor in good health and CMV-seronegative. The V call is TRBV19, the J call TRBJ1-2, with D possibly being TRBD1 (5 bases). The sequencing sample was made of PBMCs. DNA for the CDR3: TGTGCCGCGGCGGAGGGGCGCCCTAACTATGGCTACACCTTC. Protein product: CAAAEGRPNYGYTF.